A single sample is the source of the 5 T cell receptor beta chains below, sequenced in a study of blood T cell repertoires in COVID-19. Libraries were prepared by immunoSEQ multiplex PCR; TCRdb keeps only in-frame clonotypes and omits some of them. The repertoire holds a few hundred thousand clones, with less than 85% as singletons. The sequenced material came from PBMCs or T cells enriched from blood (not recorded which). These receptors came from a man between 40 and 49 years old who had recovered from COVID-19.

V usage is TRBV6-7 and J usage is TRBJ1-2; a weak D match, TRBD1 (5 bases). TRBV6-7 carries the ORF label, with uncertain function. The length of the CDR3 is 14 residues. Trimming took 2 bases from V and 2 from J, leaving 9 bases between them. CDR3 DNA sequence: TGTGCCAGCAGTTACGGGGCGGAGAACTATGGCTACACCTTC. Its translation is CASSYGAENYGYTF.

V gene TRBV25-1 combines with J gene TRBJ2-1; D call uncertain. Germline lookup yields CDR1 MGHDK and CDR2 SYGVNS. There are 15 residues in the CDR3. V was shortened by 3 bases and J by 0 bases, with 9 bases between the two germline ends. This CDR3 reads CASSDSVSSYNEQFF. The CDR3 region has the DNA TGTGCCAGCAGTGATAGTGTAAGCTCCTACAATGAGCAGTTCTTC.

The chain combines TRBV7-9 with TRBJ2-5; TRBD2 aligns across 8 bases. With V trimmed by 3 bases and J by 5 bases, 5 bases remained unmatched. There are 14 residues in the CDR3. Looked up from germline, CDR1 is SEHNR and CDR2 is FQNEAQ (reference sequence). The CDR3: CASSFSAGGETQYF. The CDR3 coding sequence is TGTGCCAGCAGCTTTTCGGCGGGAGGTGAGACCCAGTACTTC.

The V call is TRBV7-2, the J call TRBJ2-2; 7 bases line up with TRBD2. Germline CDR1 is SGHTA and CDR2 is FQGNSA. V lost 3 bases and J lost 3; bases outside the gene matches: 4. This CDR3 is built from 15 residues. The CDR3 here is CASSLASGHTGELFF. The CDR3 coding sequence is TGTGCCAGCAGCTTGGCTAGCGGACACACCGGGGAGCTGTTTTTT.

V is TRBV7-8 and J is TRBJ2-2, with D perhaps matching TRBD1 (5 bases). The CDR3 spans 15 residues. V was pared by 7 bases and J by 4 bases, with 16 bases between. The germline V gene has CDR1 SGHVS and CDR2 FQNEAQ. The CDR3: CASIVGVLSTGELFF. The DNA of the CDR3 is TGTGCCAGCATCGTAGGGGTTCTCTCCACCGGGGAGCTGTTTTTT.